Reported below is one TCR beta chain. The sample originates from a study of blood T cell repertoires in COVID-19. Study as a whole: PBMCs, B-cell-depleted T cells, or T cells were the source of the cDNA or gDNA that made up the material.

Germline CDR1 reads SNHLY; CDR2 reads FYNNEI. J was trimmed by 3 bases and V by 6 bases; bases with no gene match: 7. The CDR3 has 15 amino acids. Under the authors' procedure: Reference gene primer amplification in the assay estimated nucleated cell counts. Sequenced by immunoSEQ multiplex PCR; TCRdb stores in-frame clones only, minus some. V, J and clone size are those of that table, while D and trimming were read from the DNA. The sample has approximately 210,000 clones, 87% seen once. The rearrangement links TRBV2 to TRBJ1-1; 10 positions agree with TRBD1. Sequencing was carried out using peripheral blood. This TCR derives from a man aged 40-55 years with active or convalescent COVID-19. CDR3 residues: CASRHETGGYTEAFF. For the CDR3, the DNA is TGTGCCAGCAGGCACGAGACAGGGGGCTACACTGAAGCTTTCTTT.